This TCR beta chain came from a study of shared clonotypes between healthy human individuals. With respect to this clone: What it recognizes is unknown.

Only CD45RO-negative cells positively selected for CCR7 counted as naive CD8 cells, so terminally differentiated effector memory CD45RA+ cells were excluded. Study results and caveats: Sequencing depth was expected to influence donor clonotype sharing.

Method: immunoSEQ multiplex PCR; TCRdb's copy keeps in-frame clones and lacks some. The sample shows approximately 1.9 million clones, about 93% of them seen only once. The CDR3 has 14 amino acids. Germline-derived CDR1 and CDR2 are WNHNN and SYGVQD (reference sequence). The ends lost 2 bases at V and 3 bases at J; junction bases unmatched: 2. Input material: naive CD8+ T cells from PBMCs. The genes are TRBV10-1 and TRBJ2-7; 9 bases agree with TRBD2. The TCR was taken from a man between 18 and 29 years old in good health. Some clones in this sample may be carry-over from other donors' samples. CDR3 residues: CASSEVSGSYEQYF. The CDR3 DNA is TGCGCCAGCAGTGAGGTTAGCGGGAGCTACGAGCAGTACTTC.